One and the same sample provided the 16 T cell receptor beta chains below, sequenced in a study of blood T cells in healthy people across ages. A second PCR of roughly 7 to 11 cycles used a sample-barcoded 5' primer and a J-beta primer mix. In TCRdb, the 5' RACE reads were re-called with MiXCR into one record per CDR3 protein. The table records roughly 900,000 distinct CDR3 sequences, about 48% of them present only once. Specimen: blood. These TCRs come from a man in his thirties or forties in good health.

This clonotype was detected only a few times. J is TRBJ2-3 and V is TRBV4-2, with a tentative D call TRBD2 (5 bases). Germline CDR1 LGHNA, CDR2 YNFKEQ. The CDR3 length is 16 residues. The V end lost 0 bases, the J end lost 0 bases, and 10 bases lay between the germline ends. The CDR3 is CASSQDWLASTDTQYF. In DNA, the CDR3 is TGTGCCAGCAGCCAAGACTGGCTAGCCAGCACAGATACGCAGTATTTT.

This clonotype was counted at least ten times. The rearrangement links TRBV2 to TRBJ2-3, with no clear D. This CDR3 has 12 residues. CDR1 and CDR2 (germline): SNHLY, FYNNEI. V lost 3 bases and J 5 bases, leaving 6 bases between the germline ends. The CDR3 coding sequence is TGTGCCAGCAGTGAGGTGGTAGATACGCAGTATTTT. It is translated as CASSEVVDTQYF.

In its sample, this clonotype was seen once. The chain employs TRBV2 and TRBJ1-1, with TRBD1 matching over 8 bases. From germline, CDR1 is SNHLY and CDR2 FYNNEI. Losses at the gene ends were 9 bases for V and 0 bases for J; bases not matched to a gene: 3. This CDR3 contains 13 residues. This CDR3 is CARQGAMNTEAFF. The CDR3 DNA reads TGTGCCAGGCAGGGGGCCATGAACACTGAAGCTTTCTTT.

This clonotype showed up many times. The V and J genes are TRBV4-3 and TRBJ2-5, with D uncertain. V lost 3 bases, J lost 5 bases, and 16 bases lay in between. The germline V gene encodes CDR1 LGHNA and CDR2 YSLEER. The CDR3 has 15 amino acids. The CDR3 reads CASSQFSRVGETQYF. As DNA, the CDR3 is TGCGCCAGCAGCCAGTTTTCCCGCGTGGGTGAGACCCAGTACTTC.

This clonotype was picked up a small number of times. The CDR3 DNA reads TGCAGCGTTTCGCCCGATGACTATTTATCTGAAGCTTTCTTT. The encoded protein is CSVSPDDYLSEAFF. V usage is TRBV29-1 and J usage is TRBJ1-1; D not resolved. The CDR3 totals 14 residues. V was pared by 5 bases and J by 6 bases, with 19 bases between. Germline CDR1 reads SQVTM; CDR2 reads ANQGSEA.

This clonotype was counted a single time. V gene TRBV20-1 combines with J gene TRBJ2-1, with TRBD1 as a possible D gene (5 bases). V was pared by 0 bases and J by 2 bases, with 8 bases between. The CDR3 extends over 14 amino acids. The germline V gene encodes CDR1 DFQATT and CDR2 SNEGSKA (reference sequence). CDR3: CSARDPRAYNEQFF. CDR3 nucleotides: TGCAGTGCTAGAGATCCCAGGGCCTACAATGAGCAGTTCTTC.

The V and J genes are TRBV5-6 and TRBJ1-2, with D possibly matching TRBD1 (5 bases). V was cut by 1 base and J by 8 bases, with 18 bases left in between. This CDR3 contains 15 residues. CDR1 and CDR2 (germline): SGHDT, YYEEEE. CDR3 nucleotides: TGTGCCAGCAGCTTGCCCCCGACAGCAAGGGGAGGCTACACCTTC. Its translation: CASSLPPTARGGYTF.

The chain is built from TRBV27 and TRBJ2-7; TRBD2 matches at 10 bases. The CDR3 runs to 13 residues. Per the germline V gene, CDR1 is MNHEY and CDR2 is SMNVEV (reference sequence). With V trimmed by 11 bases and J by 3 bases, 7 bases remained unmatched. The CDR3 DNA follows: TGTGCCGGCACCCCTAGCGGGGGCTACGAGCAGTACTTC. It specifies CAGTPSGGYEQYF.

The CDR3 DNA is TGTGCCAGCAGTTTAAAAGTGGGCTATGGATGGACAGATACGCAGTATTTT. Protein: CASSLKVGYGWTDTQYF. The chain employs TRBV27 and TRBJ2-3; D gene ambiguous. The V gene lost 2 bases and the J gene lost 3 bases, with 18 bases spanning the gap. Germline CDR1 and CDR2: MNHEY and SMNVEV (reference sequence). This CDR3 is 17 amino acids long.

Only a few counts were recorded for this clonotype. The gene calls are TRBV2 and TRBJ2-7; no firm D call. Deletions cut 8 bases from V and 6 bases from J, with 17 bases between. Germline loops: CDR1 SNHLY, CDR2 FYNNEI. This CDR3 spans 13 amino acids. In DNA, the CDR3 is TGTGCCAGCGACCGGGCCAGGTCGATCGAGCAGTACTTC. This codes for CASDRARSIEQYF.

This clonotype was counted only a few times. J is TRBJ2-7 and V is TRBV4-2, with D unclear. V lost 0 bases, J lost 2 bases, and 8 bases lay in between. The germline V gene encodes CDR1 LGHNA and CDR2 YNFKEQ. The CDR3 has 14 amino acids. CDR3 protein: CASSQDAVTYEQYF. CDR3 bases: TGTGCCAGCAGCCAAGATGCGGTAACCTACGAGCAGTACTTC.

The rearrangement uses TRBV5-1 and TRBJ2-7; 10 bases align to TRBD2. J gave up 2 bases and V 2 bases, and 10 bases lay outside the gene matches. Germline lookup yields CDR1 SGHRS and CDR2 YFSETQ. This CDR3 contains 17 residues. CDR3 region: CASSFLAGVEVAYEQYF. As DNA, the CDR3 is TGCGCCAGCAGCTTTCTAGCGGGAGTCGAAGTGGCCTACGAGCAGTACTTC.

The V and J genes are TRBV27 and TRBJ2-7, with D tentatively TRBD1 (6 bases). The CDR3 has 15 amino acids. Germline CDR1 is MNHEY and CDR2 is SMNVEV (reference sequence). V lost 0 bases to trimming and J lost 5 bases, with 14 bases between them. CDR3 nucleotide sequence: TGTGCCAGCAGTTTATCGGGGGCTACTCTAAACGAGCAGTACTTC. This encodes CASSLSGATLNEQYF.

The chain uses TRBV12-3 or TRBV12-4 and TRBJ1-6; no reliable D call. The V end lost 2 bases, the J end lost 8 bases, and 10 bases lay between the germline ends. This CDR3 spans 14 amino acids. The CDR3 sequence is CASSLSQKDSPLHF. CDR3 DNA sequence: TGTGCCAGCAGTTTAAGTCAGAAGGATTCACCCCTCCACTTT.

The rearrangement joins TRBV29-1 to TRBJ2-7; TRBD2 matches 9 bases. With the DNA end fitting TRBJ2-5 better, the J assignment may be wrong. The germline V gene encodes CDR1 SQVTM and CDR2 ANQGSEA. The CDR3 is made up of 13 amino acids. CDR3 DNA: TGCAGCGTTGCCGTAGCGGGAGAGGAGACCCAGTACTTC. It translates to CSVAVAGEETQYF.

The chain uses TRBV20-1 and TRBJ2-5; D is tentatively TRBD1 or TRBD2 (5 bases each). Per the germline V gene, CDR1 is DFQATT and CDR2 is SNEGSKA (reference sequence). The CDR3 is made up of 15 amino acids. Trimming shortened V by 1 base and J by 5 bases, and 17 bases separated the two germline ends. The CDR3 DNA sequence: TGCAGTGCTAGAGCTTGGGACCGCATTGGGGAGACCCAGTACTTC. This sequence encodes CSARAWDRIGETQYF.